These T cell receptor beta chains were read from a single sample in a study of blood T cell repertoires in COVID-19. TCRdb keeps only in-frame clones here, not all; method: immunoSEQ multiplex PCR. The data show some 65,000 clones, over 85% seen once. Sequencing was carried out using peripheral blood. These receptors all come from a man between 65 and 79 years old with active COVID-19. The conserved cysteine and the conserved F or W are not part of the CDR3 here.

V gene: TRBV6-6
CDR3 protein: ASSPLQDQPQH

V gene: TRBV6-6
CDR3 protein: ASSYGARGETQY

V gene: TRBV27
CDR3 protein: ASKRSANVWNEQF

V gene: TRBV2
CDR3 protein: ASSVGGATNEKLF

V gene: TRBV7-3
CDR3 protein: ASSLTGGAGMNTEAF

V gene: TRBV16
CDR3 protein: ASSQRDREYGYT

V gene: TRBV27
CDR3 protein: ASSQQGLGISYEQY

V gene: TRBV18
CDR3 protein: ASSRQGDTQY

V gene: TRBV29-1
CDR3 protein: SGAGWDRGTDTQY

V gene: TRBV19
CDR3 protein: ASSIGFRGGATDTQY

V gene: TRBV7-2
CDR3 protein: ASSVDSGGTNYEQY

V gene: TRBV19
CDR3 protein: ATNQGQGNYGYT

V gene: TRBV27
CDR3 protein: ASTAGPNGGAF

V gene: TRBV18
CDR3 protein: ASSPPGARNTEAF

V gene: TRBV5-1
CDR3 protein: ASSLGQGSEAF